Presented here are 7 T cell receptor beta chains from one specimen sequenced in a study of cytomegalovirus exposure and HLA in healthy donors. Some clones are missing from TCRdb's copy, which holds only in-frame ones; the method was immunoSEQ multiplex PCR. The data contain about 260,000 clones, 90% of them singletons. The sequenced sample was PBMCs. These receptors originate from a woman aged 25 to 39 in good health and CMV-seronegative.

Here the CDR3 DNA reads TGTGCCACCAGCAGAGGAGACAGGGGTAGGGAAAAACTGTTTTTT. It encodes CATSRGDRGREKLFF. The rearrangement links TRBV15 to TRBJ1-4; 8 nucleotides line up with TRBD1. This CDR3 is 15 amino acids long. The V gene's germline CDR1 is LNHNV and CDR2 YYDKDF (reference sequence). V shed 1 base and J 8 bases; nucleotides not matched to a gene: 6.

In this sample, this clone turned up a few times. Written as DNA, the CDR3 is TGCAGCGTTGGGACTAGCGGTTACGAGCAGTACTTC. Protein: CSVGTSGYEQYF. The V gene is TRBV29-1, the J gene TRBJ2-7; TRBD2 agrees at 10 bases. The germline CDR1 and CDR2 sequences are SQVTM and ANQGSEA. The V segment lost 4 bases and the J segment 4 bases; nucleotides outside the gene matches: 1. CDR3 length equals 12 residues.

V and J are TRBV11-2 and TRBJ1-3; D not certain. The germline V gene has CDR1 SGHAT and CDR2 FQNNGV. V was cut by 5 bases and J by 2 bases, with 10 bases left in between. The CDR3 extends over 14 amino acids. CDR3 nucleotides: TGTGCCAGCAGCCCTTTGGCCCCTGGAAACACCATATATTTT. Its translation: CASSPLAPGNTIYF.

The genes are TRBV6-4 and TRBJ2-3, with 7 bases that match TRBD1. This CDR3 comprises 14 residues. CDR1 MRHNA and CDR2 SNTAGT come from the germline V gene. V lost 4 bases to trimming and J lost 4 bases; unmatched junction nucleotides: 5. The CDR3 sequence: CASSVQGDADTQYF. The CDR3 coding sequence is TGTGCCAGCAGTGTCCAGGGGGATGCAGATACGCAGTATTTT.

V is TRBV19 and J is TRBJ2-1, with 10 bases matching TRBD2. This CDR3 is 14 amino acids long. Per germline, CDR1 LNHDA and CDR2 SQIVND (reference sequence). The J segment lost 6 bases and the V segment lost 5 bases, leaving 4 bases of the junction unmatched. Here the CDR3 reads CASSSAGGSNEQFF. The CDR3, as DNA: TGTGCCAGTAGTTCAGCGGGAGGGAGCAATGAGCAGTTCTTC. Full variable domain (rest looked up from reference TRBV19 and TRBJ2-1): DGGITQSPKYLFRKEGQNVTLSCEQNLNHDAMYWYRQDPGQGLRLIYYSQIVNDFQKGDIAEGYSVSREKKESFPLTVTSAQKNPTAFYLCASSSAGGSNEQFFGPGTRLTVL.

This clone was observed a few times. The V and J genes are TRBV5-1 and TRBJ2-3; 11 bases are shared with TRBD2. V gave up 4 bases and J gave up 2 bases; unmatched junction bases: 6. CDR1 and CDR2 from the germline V gene are SGHRS and YFSETQ. This CDR3 region has 16 residues. The DNA for the CDR3 is TGCGCCAGCAGCCCTCGACTAGCGGGACCCACAGATACGCAGTATTTT. Amino acid sequence: CASSPRLAGPTDTQYF.

The V call is TRBV4-1, the J call TRBJ2-1; D may be TRBD1 or TRBD2 (6 bases each). Trimming removed 3 bases from V and 3 bases from J, with 9 bases in between. The CDR3 length is 14 residues. The germline V gene has CDR1 MGHRA and CDR2 YSYEKL. CDR3 sequence reads: CASSHGGLYNEQFF. The CDR3, as DNA: TGCGCCAGCAGCCATGGGGGGCTCTACAATGAGCAGTTCTTC.